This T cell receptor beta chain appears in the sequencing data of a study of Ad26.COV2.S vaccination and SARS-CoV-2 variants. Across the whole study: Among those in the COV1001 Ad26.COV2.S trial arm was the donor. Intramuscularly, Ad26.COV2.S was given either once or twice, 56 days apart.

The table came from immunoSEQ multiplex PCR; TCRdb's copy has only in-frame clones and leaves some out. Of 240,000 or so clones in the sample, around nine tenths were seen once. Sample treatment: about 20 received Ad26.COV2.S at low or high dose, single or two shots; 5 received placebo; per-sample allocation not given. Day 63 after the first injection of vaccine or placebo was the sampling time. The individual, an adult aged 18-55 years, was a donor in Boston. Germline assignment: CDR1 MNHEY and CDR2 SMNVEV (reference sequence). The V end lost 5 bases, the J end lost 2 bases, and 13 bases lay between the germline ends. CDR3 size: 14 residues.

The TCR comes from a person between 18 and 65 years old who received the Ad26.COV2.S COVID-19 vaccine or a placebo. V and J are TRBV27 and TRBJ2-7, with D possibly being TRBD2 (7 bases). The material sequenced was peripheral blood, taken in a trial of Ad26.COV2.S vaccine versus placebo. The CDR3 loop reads CASSRGGAAYEQYF. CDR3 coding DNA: TGTGCCAGCAGTCGAGGGGGGGCCGCCTACGAGCAGTACTTC.